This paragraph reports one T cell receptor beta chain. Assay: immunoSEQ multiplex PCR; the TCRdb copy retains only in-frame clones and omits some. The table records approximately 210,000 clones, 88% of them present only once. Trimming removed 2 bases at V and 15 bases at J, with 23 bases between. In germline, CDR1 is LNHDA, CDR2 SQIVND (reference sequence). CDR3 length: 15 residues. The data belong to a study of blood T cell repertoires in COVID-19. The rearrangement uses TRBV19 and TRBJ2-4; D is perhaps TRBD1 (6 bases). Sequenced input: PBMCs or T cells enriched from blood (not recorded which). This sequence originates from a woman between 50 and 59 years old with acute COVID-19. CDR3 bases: TGTGCCAGTAGTATATCCCCCCATGAGGGCTCAGGGGTGTACTTC. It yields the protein CASSISPHEGSGVYF. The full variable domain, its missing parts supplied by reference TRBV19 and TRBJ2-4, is DGGITQSPKYLFRKEGQNVTLSCEQNLNHDAMYWYRQDPGQGLRLIYYSQIVNDFQKGDIAEGYSVSREKKESFPLTVTSAQKNPTAFYLCASSISPHEGSGVYFGAGTRLSVL.